What follows is one TCR beta chain and its context. Its cognate antigen is unknown. The sample originates from a study of T cell responses to AZD1222 COVID-19 vaccine. Findings of the study overall: Spike-specific TCR breadth and depth grew following two AZD1222 doses.

Sequencing was performed with immunoSEQ multiplex PCR; in TCRdb, only in-frame clones are kept and a portion is missing. The profile shows about 90,000 clones, 85% of them singletons. Trimming took off 1 base at V and 8 bases at J, with 33 bases between the two ends. The CDR3 is 21 amino acids. Per germline, CDR1 KGHSH and CDR2 LQKENI. This clonotype was sampled from an adult who received the AZD1222 COVID-19 vaccine. Sequenced material: peripheral blood, taken 28 days after the second AZD1222 dose. The chain joins TRBV18 to TRBJ1-5; maybe TRBD1 (6 bases). CDR3: CASSPLPVQRSQGFFHEPQHF. DNA of the CDR3: TGTGCCAGCTCACCACTCCCCGTGCAGAGGTCCCAGGGGTTTTTCCATGAGCCCCAGCATTTT.